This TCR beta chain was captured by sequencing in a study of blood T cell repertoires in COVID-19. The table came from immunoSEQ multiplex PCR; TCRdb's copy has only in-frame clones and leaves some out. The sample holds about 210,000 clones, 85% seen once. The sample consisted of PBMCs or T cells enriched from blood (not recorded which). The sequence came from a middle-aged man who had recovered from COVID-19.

The CDR3 nucleotides read TGTGCCAGCAGCCCGTCAGCTAGCGGGAGAAGATACGAGCAGTACTTC. Translated: CASSPSASGRRYEQYF. J is TRBJ2-7 and V is TRBV3-1 (or the pseudogene TRBV3-2); TRBD2 matches at 10 bases. The CDR3 spans 16 residues. CDR1 is LGHDT, CDR2 YNNKEL, per germline (reference sequence). V lost 4 bases, J lost 4 bases, and 10 bases stayed unmatched.